This section outlines one T cell receptor beta chain sequence together with its context. This sample stems from a study of blood T cell repertoires in COVID-19. About the study: Nucleic acid was either cDNA or gDNA, and it came from T cells, B-cell-depleted T cells, or PBMCs.

The data were produced by immunoSEQ multiplex PCR, yet TCRdb's version contains in-frame clones alone and is incomplete. Among 150,000 to 200,000 clones listed, around 89% were seen once. Germline CDR1 is SNHLY and CDR2 is FYNNEI. This CDR3 is built from 15 residues. Trimming left V 4 bases short and J 0 bases short, with 12 bases between. The V gene is TRBV2, the J gene TRBJ1-2, with D perhaps TRBD1 (5 bases). The receptor was derived from a woman aged 45-60 years who had recovered from COVID-19. What was sequenced was PBMCs or T cells enriched from blood (not recorded which). The CDR3 spells CASSGQIIANYGYTF. The CDR3 bases are TGTGCCAGCAGTGGACAGATCATAGCTAACTATGGCTACACCTTC.